Each of the 13 T cell receptor beta chains below was sequenced from the same sample in a study of cytomegalovirus exposure and HLA in healthy donors. The PCR used 60 Vbeta and 13 Jbeta primers. Some clones are missing from TCRdb's copy, which holds only in-frame ones; the method was immunoSEQ multiplex PCR. The sample holds about 160,000 clones, 80% seen once. Sequencing used PBMCs. The receptor source for this set is a man aged 25 to 45 in good health and CMV-seronegative.

The chain recombines TRBV15 with TRBJ2-7; D is perhaps TRBD2 (6 bases). The CDR3 totals 14 residues. Between the trimmed V and J ends, which lost 0 bases and 2 bases, there was a span of 8 bases. Germline CDR1 is LNHNV and CDR2 is YYDKDF (reference sequence). The DNA of the CDR3 is TGTGCCACCAGCAGAGATCGACTAGCCTACGAGCAGTACTTC. It translates to CATSRDRLAYEQYF. Full variable domain (missing parts from reference TRBV15 and TRBJ2-7): DAMVIQNPRYQVTQFGKPVTLSCSQTLNHNVMYWYQQKSSQAPKLLFHYYDKDFNNEADTPDNFQSRRPNTSFCFLDIRSPGLGDTAMYLCATSRDRLAYEQYFGPGTRLTVT.

The CDR3 DNA reads as TGTGCCAGCAACCGCGGACAGGGAGGGACTGAAGCTTTCTTT. The encoded protein is CASNRGQGGTEAFF. V gene TRBV6-1 combines with J gene TRBJ1-1, with 8 bases lining up with TRBD1. The junction had 9 bases not matched to a gene; V was cut back by 7 bases and J by 5 bases. Germline CDR1 is MNHNS and CDR2 is SASEGT. The CDR3 contains 14 residues.

The chain has TRBV4-1 and TRBJ1-1, with 9 bases aligning to TRBD1. The CDR3 consists of 16 residues. Looked up from germline, CDR1 is MGHRA and CDR2 is YSYEKL. Losses at the gene ends were 4 bases for V and 1 base for J; bases not matched to a gene: 7. This CDR3 reads CASSLRTGARNTEAFF. CDR3 sequence (DNA): TGCGCCAGCAGCCTCCGGACAGGGGCTCGGAACACTGAAGCTTTCTTT.

V is TRBV9 and J is TRBJ2-6; D is unresolved. V was cut by 4 bases and J by 0 bases, with 23 bases left in between. The CDR3 length is 20 residues. The germline V gene encodes CDR1 SGDLS and CDR2 YYNGEE. The chain's CDR3 is CASSYSTRGSSGSGANVLTF. As DNA, the CDR3 is TGTGCCAGCAGCTACTCTACCCGCGGTAGTTCCGGCTCTGGGGCCAACGTCCTGACTTTC.

This sequence joins TRBV6-5 and TRBJ2-2; D may be TRBD2 (5 bases). Trimming removed 5 bases at V and 5 bases at J, with 12 bases between. Germline V lookup: CDR1 MNHEY, CDR2 SVGAGI. The CDR3 has 14 amino acids. The CDR3 sequence is CASSAPGGTGELFF. CDR3 sequence (DNA): TGTGCCAGCAGTGCCCCCGGCGGGACCGGGGAGCTGTTTTTT.

This chain uses TRBV7-9 with TRBJ1-5, with D perhaps TRBD1 (6 bases). CDR1 is SEHNR, CDR2 FQNEAQ, per germline (reference sequence). This CDR3 has 15 amino acids. Trimming shortened V by 5 bases and J by 2 bases, and 13 bases separated the two germline ends. The CDR3 coding sequence is TGTGCCAGCAGCCCACAGGGCTTTGGCAATCAGCCCCAGCATTTT. This gives the protein CASSPQGFGNQPQHF.

This clone is a singleton in its sample. The chain recombines TRBV19 with TRBJ1-4; perhaps TRBD1 as D (5 bases). CDR3 length: 15 residues. V lost 5 bases and J lost 4, with 14 bases in between. Looked up from germline, CDR1 is LNHDA and CDR2 is SQIVND (reference sequence). The CDR3 nucleotides read TGTGCCAGTAGTGCCCCGACAGCACTTAATGAAAAACTGTTTTTT. Its translation: CASSAPTALNEKLFF.

J is TRBJ1-1 and V is TRBV7-3, with TRBD1 as a possible D gene (5 bases). CDR1 and CDR2 (germline): SGHTA, FQGTGA. Trimming cost V 5 bases and J 4 bases, with 17 bases left between them. The CDR3 has 15 amino acids. The CDR3 nucleotides read TGTGCCAGCAGCCCAACGACGGGCGGGGCCACTGAAGCTTTCTTT. Encoded protein: CASSPTTGGATEAFF.

The V gene is TRBV11-2, the J gene TRBJ2-5; 11 bases agree with TRBD2. Germline lookup yields CDR1 SGHAT and CDR2 FQNNGV. V trimming: 5 bases; J trimming: 1 base; junction bases outside the gene matches: 6. The CDR3 extends over 16 amino acids. DNA of the CDR3: TGTGCCAGCAGCGGATCCGGGACTAGCGGCCAAGAGACCCAGTACTTC. Translation gives CASSGSGTSGQETQYF.

The chain joins TRBV12-5 to TRBJ2-1, with 10 bases lining up with TRBD2. Germline loops: CDR1 LGHNT, CDR2 FRNRAP. Germline trimming cut 5 bases from V and 5 bases from J; bases unmatched to any gene: 9. The CDR3 is made up of 16 amino acids. CDR3 sequence (DNA): TGTGCTAGTGGTCCCCCCCGGACTAGCGGTAACAATGAGCAGTTCTTC. It specifies CASGPPRTSGNNEQFF.

The rearrangement joins TRBV4-1 to TRBJ2-7, with a possible D match to TRBD1 (6 bases). Germline V gene data show CDR1 as MGHRA and CDR2 as YSYEKL. The CDR3 covers 15 residues. The ends were cut back, 1 base at V and 3 bases at J, with 13 bases in the middle. CDR3 sequence (DNA): TGCGCCAGCAGCCAAGTCAGGGGAAAGGACTACGAGCAGTACTTC. Translation gives CASSQVRGKDYEQYF.

CDR3 sequence: CASSLLGTGYGYTF. CDR3 coding DNA: TGCGCCAGCAGCTTGCTCGGGACAGGGTATGGCTACACCTTC. The V gene is TRBV5-1, the J gene TRBJ1-2; 9 bases agree with TRBD1. The V gene's germline CDR1 is SGHRS and CDR2 YFSETQ. The CDR3 has 14 amino acids. The V and J ends lost 1 base and 5 bases, in that order; junction bases with no gene match: 3.

The chain carries TRBV9 and TRBJ2-3, with 11 nucleotides matching TRBD2. The CDR3 has 20 residues. CDR1 SGDLS and CDR2 YYNGEE come from the germline V gene. Trimming took 2 bases from V and 0 from J; bases not matched to a gene: 14. Here the CDR3 reads CASSVLPTSGSTSSTDTQYF. CDR3 DNA sequence: TGTGCCAGCAGCGTCCTACCTACTAGCGGGAGTACCTCTAGCACAGATACGCAGTATTTT.